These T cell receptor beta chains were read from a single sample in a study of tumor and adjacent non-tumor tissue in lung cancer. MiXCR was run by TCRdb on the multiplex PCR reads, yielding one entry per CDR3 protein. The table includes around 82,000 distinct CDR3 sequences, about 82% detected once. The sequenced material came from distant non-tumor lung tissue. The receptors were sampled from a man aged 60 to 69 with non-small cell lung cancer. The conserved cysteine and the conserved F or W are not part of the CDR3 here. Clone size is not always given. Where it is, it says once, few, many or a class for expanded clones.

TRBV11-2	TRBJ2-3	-	ASSLVGGHGGNQTDTQY
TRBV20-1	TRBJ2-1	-	NARGREDHNEHF
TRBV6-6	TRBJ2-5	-	ASRTTGQTHIQETQY
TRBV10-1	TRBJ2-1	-	SSSDWPGGNEQS
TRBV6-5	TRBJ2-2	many	ASSSHLAGDHTGELF
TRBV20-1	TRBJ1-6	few	SVRDPQGHYSPLH
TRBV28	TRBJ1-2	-	ASSPGGRRGDYT
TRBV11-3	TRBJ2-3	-	PSSLRGASWY
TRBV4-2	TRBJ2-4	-	GNSPRAGGGAKNIQY
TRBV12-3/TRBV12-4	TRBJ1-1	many	ASSPRGQGVSNTEAF